This TCR beta chain appears in the sequencing data of a study of T cells in Graves' hyperthyroidism and ophthalmopathy. There are a few counts of this clonotype. The target antigen is unknown. From RNA transcripts, TCR beta CDR3 regions were amplified. HTBI primers drove first-round RT-PCR of the TCR CDR3. In TCRdb, the multiplex PCR reads were re-called with MiXCR into one record per CDR3 protein. The table includes roughly 150,000 distinct CDR3 sequences, less than 10% detected once. Findings of the study overall: Ophthalmopathy cases were set apart from stable hyperthyroidism by a 13 V-J model.

Pregnant or lactating patients were excluded, as were those with uncontrolled infection or other autoimmune disease. Thyroid ultrasound and orbital computed tomography, with clinical symptoms and serum thyroxine and TRAb, informed diagnoses. J lost 0 bases, V lost 2 bases, and 10 bases had no gene match. The CDR3 covers 17 residues. Germline-derived CDR1 and CDR2 are LNHDA and SQIVND (reference sequence). The source of this sequence is a woman between 18 and 30 years old with Graves' hyperthyroidism that later progressed to Graves' ophthalmopathy. The sequencing input was blood. This chain connects TRBV19 to TRBJ2-7; 7 bases are a match to TRBD1. CDR3 region: CASSISLVGQVSYEQYF. The CDR3 nucleotides read TGTGCCAGTAGTATATCCCTAGTAGGACAGGTCTCCTACGAGCAGTACTTC.